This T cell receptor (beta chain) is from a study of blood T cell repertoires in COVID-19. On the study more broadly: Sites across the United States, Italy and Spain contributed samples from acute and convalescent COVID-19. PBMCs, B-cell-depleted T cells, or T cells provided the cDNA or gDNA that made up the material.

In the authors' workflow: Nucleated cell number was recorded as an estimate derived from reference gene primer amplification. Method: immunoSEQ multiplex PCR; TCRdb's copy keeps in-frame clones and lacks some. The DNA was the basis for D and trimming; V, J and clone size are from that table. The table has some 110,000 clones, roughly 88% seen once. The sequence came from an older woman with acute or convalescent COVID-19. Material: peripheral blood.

CDR3 DNA: TGTGCCAGCTCACCGCGACAGGGGAGTCAGCCCCAGCATTTT. Translation gives CASSPRQGSQPQHF. This sequence joins TRBV18 and TRBJ1-5; 8 bases align to TRBD1. CDR1 and CDR2 (germline): KGHSH, LQKENI. J was trimmed by 6 bases and V by 3 bases; bases with no gene match: 4. The CDR3 sequence is 14 residues long.